This entry describes one T cell receptor (beta chain). This clone appeared a few times. This clone's antigen is unknown. Within one base of it there is no much larger clone, and no base qualities were kept. The germline V gene supplies CDR1 MGHDK and CDR2 SYGVNS. Between the V and J ends, shortened by 4 bases and 4 bases respectively, the junction contains 8 bases. The CDR3 measures 13 amino acids from cysteine to phenylalanine. Left in the record is the CDR3 DNA by itself, 39 bases read in frame from the first base. This entry belongs to a study of beta chain features in type 1 diabetes (dated by TCRdb to the late 2010s). In terms of the full investigation: Patients and healthy donors did not differ in mean age, gender distribution, total cell number or subset yield. A total of about 110 million sorted cells were examined across all samples, and the number of cells per subset was strongly correlated with RNA yield. The study compared the TCRB repertoires of sorted circulating CD4+ T cell subsets in recently diagnosed type 1 diabetes patients with those in matched healthy donors. Naive and central memory subsets were obtained from all 30 or so donors, but regulatory and stem cell-like memory subsets were isolated from only 8 patients and roughly 8 healthy donors.

A single peripheral blood draw of approximately 120 mL on average was collected from each donor into heparinised tubes. Using a panel that included CD45RO, CCR7, CD25, CD127, CD95 and CD27, naive, central memory, regulatory and stem cell-like memory CD4+ T cells were sorted on a BD FACSAria II. Purity was above 98% for every sorted population. Right away, PBMCs were isolated by Lymphoprep density gradient centrifugation and were stained directly, with no culture step. So that batch effects would be minimized, each experiment stained and sorted samples in pairs, pairing one healthy donor with one patient. The entire isolated RNA was reverse transcribed using the High Capacity cDNA Reverse Transcription Kit, and thus expressed TCRB transcripts were sequenced. Deep immunoSEQ sequencing was applied to naive, central memory and regulatory T cell samples, giving an average of around 3.8 million total reads per sample. After sorted cells were lysed in RLT buffer, RNA was extracted with DNase-treated RNeasy Micro or Mini kits, with the choice depending on cell number. Each cell subset was processed separately to prevent cross-contamination, with patient and healthy donor samples processed together. Using the immunoSEQ multiplex PCR, TCRB sequences were amplified from cDNA into 87-bp fragments spanning the CDR3 region. Sequencing of the amplicons was done on the Illumina HiSeq platform. As for the original processing: PCR bias was corrected computationally using synthetic template baselines, and reads within Hamming distance 2 were collapsed, with unmergeable singletons discarded. Reads were aligned against IMGT to assign V, D and J genes, CDR3 length and insertions or deletions at six rearrangement sites. Within each subset, clonotype counts were normalized to sorted cell number, after which true diversity and Gini coefficients were computed with the tcR R package. The overlap coefficient, calculated on TCRB nucleotide sequences, was used to quantify repertoire sharing. Out-of-frame TCRB sequences from naive cells were analyzed to stand in for the pre-selection repertoire. Not all clones reach the TCRdb copy of this immuneACCESS table, which keeps in-frame sequences only. Checked studies attribute under half of the gap to unresolved V genes and leave the rest unexplained. The D gene and trimming were derived from the DNA, and the V and J assignments and clone size from that table. Recorded for this sample are about 700,000 clones; 13% of them occurred a single time. The ten largest clonotypes hold less than 0.025% of the sample.

The study at large found these results: PCR might favor shorter templates, but patient and control samples were amplified and corrected together, so any skew would affect both groups equally. In all four CD4+ subsets, TCRB CDR3 length was moderately but significantly shorter in type 1 diabetes patients. At VDJ recombination sites, patients with type 1 diabetes made fewer insertions and deleted more nucleotides, a pattern implying thymic rearrangement abnormalities. Because cDNA was sequenced instead of genomic DNA, highly expressing activated cells could be over-represented, though the groups showed no difference in activation or CD3 levels. HLA sub-analyses involved small numbers of individuals, so any influence of HLA type on TCRB rearrangement remained unresolved. The naive, central memory and regulatory TCRB repertoires appeared to resemble one another more closely among patients than among healthy donors.

Recombination connected TRBV25-1 to TRBJ1-3, with no reliable assignment of the D segment. The clonotype comes from a man aged 18 to 29 with type 1 diabetes. Material for sequencing was naive CD4+ T cells from blood. This specimen's cell subset or site label, per the study, means: true naive CD4+ T cells. CDR3 protein: CASSVGYGNTIYF. The sequence in DNA is TGTGCCAGCAGTGTGGGGTACGGAAACACCATATATTTT.